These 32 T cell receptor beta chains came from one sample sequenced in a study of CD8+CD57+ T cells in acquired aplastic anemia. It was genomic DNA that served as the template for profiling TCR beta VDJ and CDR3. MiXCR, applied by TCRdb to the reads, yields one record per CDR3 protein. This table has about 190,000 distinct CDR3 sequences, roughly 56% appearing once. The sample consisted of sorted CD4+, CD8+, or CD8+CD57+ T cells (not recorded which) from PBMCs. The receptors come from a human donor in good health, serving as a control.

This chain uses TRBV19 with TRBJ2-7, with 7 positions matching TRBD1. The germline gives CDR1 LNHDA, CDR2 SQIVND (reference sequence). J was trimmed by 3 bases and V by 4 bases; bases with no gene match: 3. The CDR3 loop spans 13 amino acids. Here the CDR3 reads CASSKDRNYEQYF. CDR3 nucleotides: TGTGCCAGTAGTAAGGACAGGAACTACGAGCAGTACTTC.

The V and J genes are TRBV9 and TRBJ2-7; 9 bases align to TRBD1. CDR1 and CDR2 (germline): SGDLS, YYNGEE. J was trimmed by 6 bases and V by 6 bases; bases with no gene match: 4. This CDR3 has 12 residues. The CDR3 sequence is CASTGQGSEQYF. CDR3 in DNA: TGTGCCAGCACCGGACAGGGGAGCGAGCAGTACTTC.

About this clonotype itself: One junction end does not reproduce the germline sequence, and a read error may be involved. Here the CDR3 reads CATSRGTGISGDTIYF. The CDR3 DNA reads as TGTGCCACCAGCAGAGGAACAGGGATCTCTGGAGACACCATATATTTT. The rearrangement joins TRBV15 to TRBJ1-3; D possibly corresponds to TRBD1 (6 bases). Germline-derived CDR1 and CDR2 are LNHNV and YYDKDF (reference sequence). This CDR3 is built from 16 residues.

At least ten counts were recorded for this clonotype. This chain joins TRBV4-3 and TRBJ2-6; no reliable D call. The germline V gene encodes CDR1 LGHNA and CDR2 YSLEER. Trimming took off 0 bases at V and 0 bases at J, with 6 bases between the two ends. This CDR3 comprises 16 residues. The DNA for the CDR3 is TGCGCCAGCAGCCAAGAAAGTAACTCTGGGGCCAACGTCCTGACTTTC. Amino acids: CASSQESNSGANVLTF.

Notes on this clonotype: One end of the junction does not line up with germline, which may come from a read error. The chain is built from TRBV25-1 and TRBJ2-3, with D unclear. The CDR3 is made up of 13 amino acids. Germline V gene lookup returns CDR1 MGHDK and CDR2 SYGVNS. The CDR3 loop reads CATSALSTDTQYF. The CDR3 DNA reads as TGTGCCACCAGTGCGCTCAGCACAGATACGCAGTATTTT.

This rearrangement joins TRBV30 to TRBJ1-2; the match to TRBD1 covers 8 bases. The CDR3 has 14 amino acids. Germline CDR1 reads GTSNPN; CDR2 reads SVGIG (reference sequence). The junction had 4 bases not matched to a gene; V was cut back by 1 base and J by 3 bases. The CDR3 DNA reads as TGTGCCTGGAGTGGGGACAGGAGGCACTATGGCTACACCTTC. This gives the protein CAWSGDRRHYGYTF.

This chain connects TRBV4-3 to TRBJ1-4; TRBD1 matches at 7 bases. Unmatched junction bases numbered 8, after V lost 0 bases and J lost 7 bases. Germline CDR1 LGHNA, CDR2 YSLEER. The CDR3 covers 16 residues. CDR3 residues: CASSQEPQGGGEKLFF. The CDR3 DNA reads TGCGCCAGCAGCCAAGAGCCTCAGGGGGGAGGTGAAAAACTGTTTTTT.

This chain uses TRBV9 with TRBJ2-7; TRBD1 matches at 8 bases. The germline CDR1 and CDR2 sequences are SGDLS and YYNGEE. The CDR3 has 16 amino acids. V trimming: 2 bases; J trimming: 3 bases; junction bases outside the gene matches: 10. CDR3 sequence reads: CASSVTGDRTFYEQYF. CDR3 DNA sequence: TGTGCCAGCAGCGTGACAGGGGATCGCACCTTCTACGAGCAGTACTTC. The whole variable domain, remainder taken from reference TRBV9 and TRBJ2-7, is DSGVTQTPKHLITATGQRVTLRCSPRSGDLSVYWYQQSLDQGLQFLIQYYNGEERAKGNILERFSAQQFPDLHSELNLSSLELGDSALYFCASSVTGDRTFYEQYFGPGTRLTVT.

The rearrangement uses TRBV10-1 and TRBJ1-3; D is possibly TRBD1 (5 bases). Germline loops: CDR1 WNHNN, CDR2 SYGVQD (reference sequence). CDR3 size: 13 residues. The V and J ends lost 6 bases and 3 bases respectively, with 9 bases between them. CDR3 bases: TGCGCCAGCAGCAGGGATTATGGAAACACCATATATTTT. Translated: CASSRDYGNTIYF.

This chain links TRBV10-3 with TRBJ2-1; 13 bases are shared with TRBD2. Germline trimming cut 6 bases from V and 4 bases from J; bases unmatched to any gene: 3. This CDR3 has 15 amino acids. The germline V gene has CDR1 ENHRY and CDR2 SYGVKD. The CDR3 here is CAIRGTSGVYNEQFF. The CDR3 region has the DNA TGTGCCATCAGGGGGACTAGCGGGGTATACAATGAGCAGTTCTTC.

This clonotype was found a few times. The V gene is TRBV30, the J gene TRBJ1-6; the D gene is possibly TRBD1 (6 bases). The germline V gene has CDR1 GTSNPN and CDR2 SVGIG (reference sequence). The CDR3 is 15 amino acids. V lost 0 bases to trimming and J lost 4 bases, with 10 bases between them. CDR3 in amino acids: CAWSVAGDYNSPLHF. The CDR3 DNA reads TGTGCCTGGAGTGTAGCAGGGGATTATAATTCACCCCTCCACTTT.

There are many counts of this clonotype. CDR3 DNA: TGTGCCATCAGTGACGGGGTTTTGCGGGCCGGGATACCTGAGCAGTTCTTC. Translated, it gives CAISDGVLRAGIPEQFF. V and J are TRBV10-3 and TRBJ2-1; possibly TRBD2 for D (5 bases). V was shortened by 3 bases and J by 9 bases, with 24 bases between the two germline ends. The V gene's germline CDR1 is ENHRY and CDR2 SYGVKD. The CDR3 covers 17 residues.

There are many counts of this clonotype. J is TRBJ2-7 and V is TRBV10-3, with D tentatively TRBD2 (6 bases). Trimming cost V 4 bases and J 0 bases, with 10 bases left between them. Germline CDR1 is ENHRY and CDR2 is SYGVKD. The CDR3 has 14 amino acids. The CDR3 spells CAISGGTLSYEQYF. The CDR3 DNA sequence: TGTGCCATCAGTGGGGGGACTCTCTCCTACGAGCAGTACTTC.

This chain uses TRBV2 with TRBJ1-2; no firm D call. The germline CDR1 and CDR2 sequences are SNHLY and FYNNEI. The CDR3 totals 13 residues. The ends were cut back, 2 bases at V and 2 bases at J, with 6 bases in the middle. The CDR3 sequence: CASSESRNYGYTF. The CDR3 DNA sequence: TGTGCCAGCAGTGAATCCCGCAACTATGGCTACACCTTC.

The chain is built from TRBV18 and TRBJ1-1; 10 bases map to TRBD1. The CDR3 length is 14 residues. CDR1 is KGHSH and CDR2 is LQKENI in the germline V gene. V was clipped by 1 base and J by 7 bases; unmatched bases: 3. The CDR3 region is CASSPRGQGFEAFF. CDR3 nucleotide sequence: TGTGCCAGCTCACCACGGGGACAGGGGTTTGAAGCTTTCTTT.

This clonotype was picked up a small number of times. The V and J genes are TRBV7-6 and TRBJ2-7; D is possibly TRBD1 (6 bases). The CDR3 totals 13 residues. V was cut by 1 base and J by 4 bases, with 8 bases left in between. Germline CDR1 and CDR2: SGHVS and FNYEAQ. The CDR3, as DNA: TGTGCCAGCAGCTTAGATCAGGGGTACGAGCAGTACTTC. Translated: CASSLDQGYEQYF. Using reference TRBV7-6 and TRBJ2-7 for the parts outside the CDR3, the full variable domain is GAGVSQSPRYKVTKRGQDVALRCDPISGHVSLYWYRQALGQGPEFLTYFNYEAQQDKSGLPNDRFSAERPEGSISTLTIQRTEQRDSAMYRCASSLDQGYEQYFGPGTRLTVT.

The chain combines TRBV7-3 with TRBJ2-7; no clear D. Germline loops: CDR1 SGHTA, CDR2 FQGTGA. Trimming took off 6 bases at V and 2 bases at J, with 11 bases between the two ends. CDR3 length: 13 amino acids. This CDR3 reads CASSDRWAYEQYF. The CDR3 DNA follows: TGTGCCAGCAGTGACCGCTGGGCCTACGAGCAGTACTTC.

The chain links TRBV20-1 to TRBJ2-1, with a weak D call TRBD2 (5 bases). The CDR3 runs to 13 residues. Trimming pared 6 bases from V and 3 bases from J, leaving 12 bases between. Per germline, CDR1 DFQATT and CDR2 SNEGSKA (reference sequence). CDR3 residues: CSASSSDYNEQFF. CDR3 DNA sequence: TGCAGTGCGAGCAGTAGCGACTACAATGAGCAGTTCTTC.

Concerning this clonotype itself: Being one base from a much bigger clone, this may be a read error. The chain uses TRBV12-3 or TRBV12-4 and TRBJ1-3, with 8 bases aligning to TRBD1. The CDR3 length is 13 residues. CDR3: CASSSHRGYTICF. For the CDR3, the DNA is TGTGCCAGCAGTTCCCACAGGGGGTACACCATATGTTTT.

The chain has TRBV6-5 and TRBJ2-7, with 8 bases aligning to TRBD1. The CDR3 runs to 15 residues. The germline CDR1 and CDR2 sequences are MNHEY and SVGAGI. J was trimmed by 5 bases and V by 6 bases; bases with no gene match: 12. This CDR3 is CASSTTGQVGHEQYF. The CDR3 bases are TGTGCCAGCAGCACAACGGGACAGGTTGGCCACGAGCAGTACTTC.

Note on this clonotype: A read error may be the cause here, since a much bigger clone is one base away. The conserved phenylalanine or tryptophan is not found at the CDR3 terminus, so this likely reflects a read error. This CDR3 is CASSVAANTEAFL. CDR3 DNA sequence: TGTGCCAGCAGCGTAGCGGCGAACACTGAAGCTTTCCTT. This rearrangement joins TRBV9 to TRBJ1-1; no clear D. The V end lost 0 bases, the J end lost 1 base, and 4 bases lay between the germline ends. The CDR3 consists of 13 residues. The germline CDR1 and CDR2 sequences are SGDLS and YYNGEE.

CDR3 protein: CATKEGYNSPLHF. The CDR3 nucleotides are TGTGCCACCAAGGAGGGCTATAATTCACCCCTCCACTTT. The chain joins TRBV15 to TRBJ1-6; D not resolved. V shed 7 bases and J shed 3 bases, with 7 bases lying between them. The CDR3 runs 13 residues. CDR1 and CDR2 from the germline V gene are LNHNV and YYDKDF (reference sequence). The entire variable domain, with the rest obtained from reference TRBV15 and TRBJ1-6, is as follows: DAMVIQNPRYQVTQFGKPVTLSCSQTLNHNVMYWYQQKSSQAPKLLFHYYDKDFNNEADTPDNFQSRRPNTSFCFLDIRSPGLGDTAMYLCATKEGYNSPLHFGNGTRLTVT.

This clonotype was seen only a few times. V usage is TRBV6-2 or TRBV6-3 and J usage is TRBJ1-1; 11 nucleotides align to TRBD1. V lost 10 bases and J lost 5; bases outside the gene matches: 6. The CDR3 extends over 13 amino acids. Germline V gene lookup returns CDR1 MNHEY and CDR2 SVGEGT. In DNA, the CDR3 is TGTGCCACTTCGGACAGGGGGCCAACTGAAGCTTTCTTT. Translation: CATSDRGPTEAFF.

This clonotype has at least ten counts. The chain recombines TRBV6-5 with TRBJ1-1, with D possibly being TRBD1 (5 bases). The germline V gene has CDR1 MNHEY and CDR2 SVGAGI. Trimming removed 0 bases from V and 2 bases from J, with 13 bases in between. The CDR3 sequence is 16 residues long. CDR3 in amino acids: CASSYSFPQGNTEAFF. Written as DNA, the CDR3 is TGTGCCAGCAGTTACTCATTTCCGCAGGGAAACACTGAAGCTTTCTTT.

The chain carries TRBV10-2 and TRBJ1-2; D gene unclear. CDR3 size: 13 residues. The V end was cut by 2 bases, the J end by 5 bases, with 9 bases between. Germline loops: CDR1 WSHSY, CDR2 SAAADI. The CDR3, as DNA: TGCGCCAGCAGTGAGACAACTTATTATGGCTACACCTTC. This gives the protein CASSETTYYGYTF.

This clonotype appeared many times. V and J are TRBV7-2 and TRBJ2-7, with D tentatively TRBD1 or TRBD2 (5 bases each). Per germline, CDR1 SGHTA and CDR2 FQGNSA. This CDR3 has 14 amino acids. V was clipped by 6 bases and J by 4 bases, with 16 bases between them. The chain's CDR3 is CASSWNRDAYEQYF. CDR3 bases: TGTGCCAGCAGTTGGAACCGGGACGCTTACGAGCAGTACTTC.

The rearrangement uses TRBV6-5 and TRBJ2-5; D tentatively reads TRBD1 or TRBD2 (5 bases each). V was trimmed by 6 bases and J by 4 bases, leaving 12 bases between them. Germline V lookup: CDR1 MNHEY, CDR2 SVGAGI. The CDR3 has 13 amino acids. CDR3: CASSTEGPETQYF. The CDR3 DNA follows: TGTGCCAGCAGCACCGAGGGGCCAGAGACCCAGTACTTC.

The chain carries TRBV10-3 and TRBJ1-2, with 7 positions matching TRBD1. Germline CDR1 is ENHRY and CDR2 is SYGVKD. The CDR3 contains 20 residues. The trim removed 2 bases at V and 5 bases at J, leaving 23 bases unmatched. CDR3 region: CAISELKRAQGRLTIYGYTF. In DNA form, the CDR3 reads TGTGCCATCAGTGAGCTAAAAAGGGCACAGGGGCGACTGACCATATATGGCTACACCTTC.

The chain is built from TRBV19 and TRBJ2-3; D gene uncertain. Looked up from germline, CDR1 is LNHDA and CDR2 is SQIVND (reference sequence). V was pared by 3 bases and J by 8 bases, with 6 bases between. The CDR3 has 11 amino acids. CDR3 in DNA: TGTGCCAGTAGTATGGGCAGTACGCAGTATTTT. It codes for CASSMGSTQYF.

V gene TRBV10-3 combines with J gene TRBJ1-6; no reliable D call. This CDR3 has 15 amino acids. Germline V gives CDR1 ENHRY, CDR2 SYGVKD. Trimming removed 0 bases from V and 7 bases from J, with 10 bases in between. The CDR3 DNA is TGTGCCATCAGTGAGTCAGGAGGCGCGAATTCACCCCTCCACTTT. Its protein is CAISESGGANSPLHF.

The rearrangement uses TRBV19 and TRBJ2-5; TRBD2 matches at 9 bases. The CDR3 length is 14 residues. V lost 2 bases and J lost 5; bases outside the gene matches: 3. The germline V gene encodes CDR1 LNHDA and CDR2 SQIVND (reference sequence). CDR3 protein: CASSITSGFETQYF. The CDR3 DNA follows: TGTGCCAGTAGTATAACTAGCGGGTTTGAGACCCAGTACTTC. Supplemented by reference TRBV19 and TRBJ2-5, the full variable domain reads DGGITQSPKYLFRKEGQNVTLSCEQNLNHDAMYWYRQDPGQGLRLIYYSQIVNDFQKGDIAEGYSVSREKKESFPLTVTSAQKNPTAFYLCASSITSGFETQYFGPGTRLLVL.

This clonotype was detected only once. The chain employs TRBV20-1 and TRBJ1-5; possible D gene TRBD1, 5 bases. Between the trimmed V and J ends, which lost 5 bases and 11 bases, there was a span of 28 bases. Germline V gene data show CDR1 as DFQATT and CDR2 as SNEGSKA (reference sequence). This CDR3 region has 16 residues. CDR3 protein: CSAPRTSGGPQETQHF. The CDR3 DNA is TGCAGTGCTCCGCGGACTAGCGGGGGACCTCAAGAGACCCAGCATTTT.